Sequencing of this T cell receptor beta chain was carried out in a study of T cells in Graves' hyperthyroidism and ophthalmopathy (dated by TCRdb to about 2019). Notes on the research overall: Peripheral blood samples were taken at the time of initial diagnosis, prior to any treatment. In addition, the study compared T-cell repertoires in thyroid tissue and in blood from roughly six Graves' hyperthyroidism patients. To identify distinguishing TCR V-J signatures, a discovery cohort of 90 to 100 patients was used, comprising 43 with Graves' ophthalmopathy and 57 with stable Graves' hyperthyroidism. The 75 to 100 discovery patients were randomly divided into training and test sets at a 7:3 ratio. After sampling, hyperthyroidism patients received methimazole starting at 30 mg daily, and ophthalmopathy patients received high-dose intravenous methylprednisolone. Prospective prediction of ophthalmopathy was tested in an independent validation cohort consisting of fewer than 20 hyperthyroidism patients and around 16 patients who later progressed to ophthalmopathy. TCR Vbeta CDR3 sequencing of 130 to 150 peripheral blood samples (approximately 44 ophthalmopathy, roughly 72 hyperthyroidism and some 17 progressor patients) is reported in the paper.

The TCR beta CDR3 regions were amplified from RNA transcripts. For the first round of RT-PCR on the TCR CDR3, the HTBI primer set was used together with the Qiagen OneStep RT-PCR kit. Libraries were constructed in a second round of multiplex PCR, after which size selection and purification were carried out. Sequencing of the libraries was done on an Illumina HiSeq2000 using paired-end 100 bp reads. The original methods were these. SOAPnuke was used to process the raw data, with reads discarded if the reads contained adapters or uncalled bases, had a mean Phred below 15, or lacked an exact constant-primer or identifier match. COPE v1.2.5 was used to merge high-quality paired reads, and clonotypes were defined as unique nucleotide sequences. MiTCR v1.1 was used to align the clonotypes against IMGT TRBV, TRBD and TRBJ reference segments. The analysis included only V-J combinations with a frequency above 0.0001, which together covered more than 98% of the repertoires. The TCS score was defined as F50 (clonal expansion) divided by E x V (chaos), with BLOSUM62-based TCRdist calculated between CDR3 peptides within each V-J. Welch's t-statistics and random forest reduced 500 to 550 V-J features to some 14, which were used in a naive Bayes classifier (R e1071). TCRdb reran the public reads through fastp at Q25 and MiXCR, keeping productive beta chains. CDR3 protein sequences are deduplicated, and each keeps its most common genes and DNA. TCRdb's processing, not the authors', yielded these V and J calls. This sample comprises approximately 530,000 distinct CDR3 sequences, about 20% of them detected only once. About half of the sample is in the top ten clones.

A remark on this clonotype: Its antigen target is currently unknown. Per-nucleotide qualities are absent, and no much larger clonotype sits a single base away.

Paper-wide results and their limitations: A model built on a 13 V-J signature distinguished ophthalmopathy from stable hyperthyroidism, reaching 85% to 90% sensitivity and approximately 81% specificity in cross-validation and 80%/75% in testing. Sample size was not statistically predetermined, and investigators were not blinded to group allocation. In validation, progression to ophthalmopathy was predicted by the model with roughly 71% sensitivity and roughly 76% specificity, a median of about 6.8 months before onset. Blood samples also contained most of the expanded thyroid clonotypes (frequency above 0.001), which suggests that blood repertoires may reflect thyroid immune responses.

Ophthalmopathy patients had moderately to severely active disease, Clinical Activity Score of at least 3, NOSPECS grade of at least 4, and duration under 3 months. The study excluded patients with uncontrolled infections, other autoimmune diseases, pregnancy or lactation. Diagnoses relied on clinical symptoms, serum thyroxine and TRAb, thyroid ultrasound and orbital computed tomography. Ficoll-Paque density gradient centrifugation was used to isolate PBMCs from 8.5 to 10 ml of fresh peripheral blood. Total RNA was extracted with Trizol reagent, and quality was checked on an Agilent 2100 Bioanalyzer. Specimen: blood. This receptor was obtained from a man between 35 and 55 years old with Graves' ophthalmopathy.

The CDR3 region has the sequence CASSSLAGSNRNNEQFF. The DNA sequence follows: TGTGCCAGCAGCTCCCTAGCGGGGTCAAACCGCAACAATGAGCAGTTCTTC. The sequence links TRBV5-4 to TRBJ2-1; 9 nucleotides in the junction match TRBD2. CDR1 and CDR2, looked up from the germline V gene (reference sequence), are SGHNT and YYREEE. Trimmed from V: 3 bases; trimmed from J: 5 bases; junction bases lacking a gene match: 12. CDR3 length: 17 amino acids, cysteine to phenylalanine. Only CDR3 DNA is held: 51 bases, read in frame from base 1.